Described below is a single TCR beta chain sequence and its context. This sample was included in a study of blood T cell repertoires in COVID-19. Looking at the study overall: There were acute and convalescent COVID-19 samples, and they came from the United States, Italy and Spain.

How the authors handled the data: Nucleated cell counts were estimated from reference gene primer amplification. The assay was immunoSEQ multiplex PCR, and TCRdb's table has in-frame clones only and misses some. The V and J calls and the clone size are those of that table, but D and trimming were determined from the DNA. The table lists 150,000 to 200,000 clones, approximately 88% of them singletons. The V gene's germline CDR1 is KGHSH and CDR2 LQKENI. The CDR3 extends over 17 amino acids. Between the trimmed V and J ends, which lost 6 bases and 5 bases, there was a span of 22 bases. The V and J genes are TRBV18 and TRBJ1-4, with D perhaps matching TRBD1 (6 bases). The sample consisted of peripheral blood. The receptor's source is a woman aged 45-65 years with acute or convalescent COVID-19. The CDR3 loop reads CASSQADGQRQNEKLFF. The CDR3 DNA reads TGTGCCAGCTCGCAGGCCGACGGACAGCGCCAGAATGAAAAACTGTTTTTT.